This note documents a single TCR beta chain sequence. This table comes from immunoSEQ multiplex PCR, and its TCRdb copy is limited to in-frame clones, with some not included. The repertoire has 50,000 to 65,000 clones, 70% to 90% of them found once; the top ten carry roughly 1.7%. From germline, CDR1 is SGHRS and CDR2 YFSETQ. The ends lost 4 bases at V and 6 bases at J; junction bases unmatched: 17. This CDR3 is 17 amino acids long. The entry originates in a study of T cell changes during pregnancy in multiple sclerosis. The rearrangement joins TRBV5-1 to TRBJ2-7; 9 bases align to TRBD2. This TCR was sampled from a female donor with multiple sclerosis, enrolled in a pregnancy study. Specimen: peripheral blood, collected in the first trimester of pregnancy. This CDR3 is CASSPRVGIAGASEQYF. The CDR3 DNA follows: TGCGCCAGCAGCCCCCGGGTGGGGATAGCGGGAGCGTCCGAGCAGTACTTC.